The rows below give T cell receptor beta chains drawn from one sample of a study of T cells in Graves' hyperthyroidism and ophthalmopathy. TCRdb analysed the multiplex PCR reads with MiXCR anew, one entry per CDR3 protein. The data contain about 550,000 distinct CDR3 sequences, around 20% of them seen just once; the ten biggest clones take up 26%. The sequenced material came from blood. These receptors were obtained from a man between 18 and 35 years old with Graves' hyperthyroidism. The CDR3 runs from the conserved cysteine through the conserved F or W.

V gene: TRBV6-5
J gene: TRBJ1-1
CDR3 protein: CASSSMGTEAFF

V gene: TRBV6-1
J gene: TRBJ2-3
CDR3 protein: CASSATSGGPDTQYF

V gene: TRBV12-3/TRBV12-4
J gene: TRBJ2-2
CDR3 protein: CASSLRGANTGELFF

V gene: TRBV10-3
J gene: TRBJ2-5
CDR3 protein: CAISERSQETQYF

V gene: TRBV2
J gene: TRBJ1-3
CDR3 protein: CASRRNPGNTIYF

V gene: TRBV27
J gene: TRBJ2-7
CDR3 protein: CASSLVRGQSSEQYF

V gene: TRBV12-3/TRBV12-4
J gene: TRBJ1-1
CDR3 protein: CASSPGYRGDTEAFF

V gene: TRBV27
J gene: TRBJ1-2
CDR3 protein: CASSFTGLNYGYTF

V gene: TRBV28
J gene: TRBJ1-1
CDR3 protein: CASSPATNTDAFF

V gene: TRBV28
J gene: TRBJ2-7
CDR3 protein: CASSLRTRLYEQYF

V gene: TRBV5-1
J gene: TRBJ1-2
CDR3 protein: CASSTRRGGANYGYTF

V gene: TRBV7-9
J gene: TRBJ2-7
CDR3 protein: CASSLEDRGTYEQYF

V gene: TRBV7-6
J gene: TRBJ2-7
CDR3 protein: CASSPKWGGTPYEQYF

V gene: TRBV30
J gene: TRBJ1-5
CDR3 protein: CAWSEGVSQPQHF

V gene: TRBV19
J gene: TRBJ1-1
CDR3 protein: CASSPQGTGLTAFF